This passage covers 24 T cell receptor beta chains from one sample sequenced in a study of cytomegalovirus exposure and HLA in healthy donors. Sequencing used immunoSEQ multiplex PCR; TCRdb keeps in-frame clones, though not all of them. The sample has over 200,000 clones; around 88% are singletons. The sample comprised PBMCs. The receptors shown here come from a woman younger than 35 in good health and CMV-seronegative.

The rearrangement joins TRBV6-5 to TRBJ2-5; perhaps TRBD1 as D (5 bases). V was pared by 8 bases and J by 6 bases, with 16 bases between. CDR1 is MNHEY and CDR2 is SVGAGI in the germline V gene. The CDR3 spans 13 residues. The CDR3, as DNA: TGTGCCAGCCACCCCAGGGTTTTCAAGACCCAGTACTTC. It is translated as CASHPRVFKTQYF.

The rearrangement links TRBV6-1 to TRBJ1-2; D gene uncertain. The V gene lost 1 base and the J gene lost 6 bases, with 15 bases spanning the gap. This CDR3 contains 15 residues. Germline V gene sequence: CDR1 MNHNS, CDR2 SASEGT. The CDR3 here is CASSEGLKAFDGYTF. The CDR3 DNA sequence: TGTGCCAGCAGTGAAGGACTCAAAGCGTTCGATGGCTACACCTTC.

V and J are TRBV5-6 and TRBJ2-2; TRBD1 agrees at 7 bases. Per germline, CDR1 SGHDT and CDR2 YYEEEE. V shed 3 bases and J 6 bases; nucleotides not matched to a gene: 2. The CDR3 has 13 amino acids. The CDR3, as DNA: TGTGCCAGCAGCTCCGGGACAGCCGGGGAGCTGTTTTTT. It is translated as CASSSGTAGELFF.

V and J are TRBV27 and TRBJ2-5; 10 bases are a match to TRBD2. The CDR3 has 17 residues. V shed 6 bases, J shed 4 bases, and the junction held 14 bases outside the gene matches. Germline V lookup: CDR1 MNHEY, CDR2 SMNVEV (reference sequence). CDR3: CASRTSGRATGGETQYF. In DNA, the CDR3 is TGTGCCAGCAGAACAAGCGGGAGGGCCACGGGGGGAGAGACCCAGTACTTC.

This chain joins TRBV5-6 and TRBJ1-2, with 10 bases fitting TRBD1. The CDR3 has 14 amino acids. Trimming removed 3 bases from V and 3 bases from J; junction bases left unmatched: 2. Germline V gives CDR1 SGHDT, CDR2 YYEEEE. The CDR3 is CASSWGTGDYGYTF. The CDR3 coding sequence is TGTGCCAGCAGCTGGGGGACAGGGGACTATGGCTACACCTTC. The variable domain in full, completed from reference TRBV5-6 and TRBJ1-2, reads DAGVTQSPTHLIKTRGQQVTLRCSPKSGHDTVSWYQQALGQGPQFIFQYYEEEERQRGNFPDRFSGHQFPNYSSELNVNALLLGDSALYLCASSWGTGDYGYTFGSGTRLTVV.

The V gene is TRBV7-8, the J gene TRBJ1-2, with 7 bases that match TRBD1. The CDR3 sequence is 15 residues long. Trimming at V came to 0 bases and at J to 5 bases, leaving 6 bases not matched to a gene. Germline-derived CDR1 and CDR2 are SGHVS and FQNEAQ. CDR3 loop: CASSLAGRGSYGYTF. The CDR3 coding sequence is TGTGCCAGCAGCTTAGCGGGCAGGGGGAGTTATGGCTACACCTTC. The full variable domain, its missing parts supplied by reference TRBV7-8 and TRBJ1-2, is GAGVSQSPRYKVAKRGQDVALRCDPISGHVSLFWYQQALGQGPEFLTYFQNEAQLDKSGLPSDRFFAERPEGSVSTLKIQRTQQEDSAVYLCASSLAGRGSYGYTFGSGTRLTVV.

V is TRBV4-1 and J is TRBJ1-1; 8 nucleotides agree with TRBD1. Per the germline V gene, CDR1 is MGHRA and CDR2 is YSYEKL. This CDR3 contains 15 residues. Trimming removed 2 bases from V and 7 bases from J; junction bases left unmatched: 9. CDR3 DNA: TGCGCCAGCAGCCAATCGGACAGGGTCAGTGTTGAAGCTTTCTTT. Residues: CASSQSDRVSVEAFF.

The chain has TRBV5-1 and TRBJ2-7; 9 bases map to TRBD1. V dropped 4 bases and J dropped 1; count of bases not matched to a gene: 12. This CDR3 is built from 17 residues. CDR1 is SGHRS, CDR2 YFSETQ, per germline. CDR3 bases: TGCGCCAGCAGCCCGACCTCCGGGACAGGGAGTTCCTACGAGCAGTACTTC. It codes for CASSPTSGTGSSYEQYF.

Details on this clone: Other DNA sequences from this sample encode an identical CDR3 as well. CDR3 region: CASSPGQGAYEQYF. CDR3 nucleotide sequence: TGTGCCTCCTCTCCGGGACAGGGGGCCTACGAGCAGTACTTC. The rearrangement joins TRBV28 to TRBJ2-7, with 11 bases that match TRBD1. The ends lost 11 bases at V and 2 bases at J; junction bases unmatched: 8. The CDR3 extends over 14 amino acids. Germline V lookup: CDR1 MDHEN, CDR2 SYDVKM.

V and J are TRBV5-1 and TRBJ2-1; no reliable D call. Trimming removed 5 bases from V and 0 bases from J, with 9 bases in between. This CDR3 contains 14 residues. CDR1 and CDR2 from the germline V gene are SGHRS and YFSETQ. The CDR3 DNA reads TGCGCCAGCAGTCTATCAAACTCCTACAATGAGCAGTTCTTC. This encodes CASSLSNSYNEQFF.

The chain combines TRBV28 with TRBJ2-5; maybe TRBD2 (5 bases). The V and J ends lost 8 bases and 6 bases respectively, with 10 bases between them. CDR3 size: 11 residues. Germline-derived CDR1 and CDR2 are MDHEN and SYDVKM. The CDR3 bases are TGTGCCAGCGGCGGGTTGCAGACCCAGTACTTC. It translates to CASGGLQTQYF.

The rearrangement links TRBV19 to TRBJ2-3, with TRBD2 as a possible D gene (5 bases). From germline, CDR1 is LNHDA and CDR2 SQIVND (reference sequence). The V gene lost 9 bases and the J gene lost 4 bases, with 11 bases spanning the gap. The CDR3 runs to 12 residues. CDR3: CARRVSSDTQYF. CDR3 bases: TGTGCCAGGAGGGTATCCTCAGATACGCAGTATTTT.

This rearrangement joins TRBV29-1 to TRBJ2-1, with 9 nucleotides matching TRBD2. V shed 4 bases and J 4 bases; nucleotides not matched to a gene: 11. The CDR3 has 16 residues. The germline V gene has CDR1 SQVTM and CDR2 ANQGSEA. CDR3 DNA: TGCAGCGTTGTAGCGGGAGCTCCCGCCTTGTACAATGAGCAGTTCTTC. It encodes CSVVAGAPALYNEQFF.

The V and J genes are TRBV5-1 and TRBJ2-2, with D maybe TRBD1 (6 bases). V lost 4 bases and J lost 6, with 13 bases in between. The CDR3 loop spans 14 amino acids. Per germline, CDR1 SGHRS and CDR2 YFSETQ. This chain's CDR3 is CASSPVGGPGELFF. CDR3 in DNA: TGCGCCAGCAGCCCGGTTGGGGGCCCCGGGGAGCTGTTTTTT.

In this sample, this clone turned up once. J is TRBJ1-3 and V is TRBV5-4; D possibly corresponds to TRBD1 (6 bases). The CDR3 totals 16 residues. Germline CDR1 and CDR2: SGHNT and YYREEE (reference sequence). The V gene lost 2 bases and the J gene lost 4 bases, with 16 bases spanning the gap. Written as DNA, the CDR3 is TGTGCCAGCAGCTTACAGGGAGGGCTTGGGGGAAACACCATATATTTT. Its protein product is CASSLQGGLGGNTIYF.

The rearrangement links TRBV15 to TRBJ2-5, with D unresolved. CDR3 length: 14 residues. Trimming shortened V by 1 base and J by 4 bases, and 10 bases separated the two germline ends. Germline CDR1 reads LNHNV; CDR2 reads YYDKDF (reference sequence). The CDR3 loop reads CATSRAVTRETQYF. The CDR3 DNA follows: TGTGCCACCAGCAGAGCTGTCACTCGAGAGACCCAGTACTTC.

The chain recombines TRBV30 with TRBJ2-1; 7 bases match TRBD2. After removal of 1 base from V and 3 bases from J, the junction contained 9 bases not matched to a gene. CDR3 length equals 16 residues. The germline CDR1 and CDR2 sequences are GTSNPN and SVGIG (reference sequence). The CDR3 loop is CAWSGREGTYYNEQFF. Here the CDR3 DNA reads TGTGCCTGGAGTGGTAGGGAGGGGACCTACTACAATGAGCAGTTCTTC.

This clone has only one observation. The chain uses TRBV5-1 and TRBJ2-7; D unresolved. Between the trimmed V and J ends, which lost 4 bases and 2 bases, there was a span of 13 bases. In germline, CDR1 is SGHRS, CDR2 YFSETQ. This CDR3 region has 14 residues. CDR3 in DNA: TGCGCCAGCAGCCCTCCTGACTCGACCTACGAGCAGTACTTC. It is translated as CASSPPDSTYEQYF.

This sequence joins TRBV7-8 and TRBJ2-7; maybe TRBD1 (6 bases). Trimming stripped 4 bases from V and 7 bases from J, with 23 bases between. Per the germline V gene, CDR1 is SGHVS and CDR2 is FQNEAQ. CDR3 length: 16 residues. The CDR3 region has the DNA TGTGCCAGCAGCTCACCCAGGGGAGTAATGATTTATGAGCAGTACTTC. Its protein product is CASSSPRGVMIYEQYF.

This clone was recorded once. The rearrangement links TRBV18 to TRBJ1-1, with D uncertain. Germline values: CDR1 KGHSH, CDR2 LQKENI. The V and J ends lost 0 bases and 1 base respectively, with 12 bases between them. CDR3 length equals 16 residues. This chain's CDR3 is CASSPPGAYGNTEAFF. In DNA form, the CDR3 reads TGTGCCAGCTCACCACCGGGAGCTTACGGGAACACTGAAGCTTTCTTT. The whole variable domain, filled in from reference TRBV18 and TRBJ1-1, reads NAGVMQNPRHLVRRRGQEARLRCSPMKGHSHVYWYRQLPEEGLKFMVYLQKENIIDESGMPKERFSAEFPKEGPSILRIQQVVRGDSAAYFCASSPPGAYGNTEAFFGQGTRLTVV.

The genes are TRBV9 and TRBJ2-5; possible D gene TRBD2, 5 bases. The CDR3 length is 15 residues. The germline V gene has CDR1 SGDLS and CDR2 YYNGEE. Trimming pared 4 bases from V and 5 bases from J, leaving 18 bases between. CDR3 sequence reads: CASSTSPGLGETQYF. Written as DNA, the CDR3 is TGTGCCAGCAGCACCTCCCCCGGACTGGGGGAGACCCAGTACTTC. Based on the CDR3 plus reference TRBV9 and TRBJ2-5, the full variable domain is DSGVTQTPKHLITATGQRVTLRCSPRSGDLSVYWYQQSLDQGLQFLIQYYNGEERAKGNILERFSAQQFPDLHSELNLSSLELGDSALYFCASSTSPGLGETQYFGPGTRLLVL.

The chain has TRBV6-5 and TRBJ1-1; D is perhaps TRBD1 (5 bases). Trimming pared 2 bases from V and 7 bases from J, leaving 11 bases between. The germline V gene has CDR1 MNHEY and CDR2 SVGAGI. CDR3 length equals 13 residues. As DNA, the CDR3 is TGTGCCAGCAGTTACCCGACAGCGAGTGAAGCTTTCTTT. This encodes CASSYPTASEAFF.

The gene calls are TRBV5-5 and TRBJ2-7; the D gene is possibly TRBD1 (9 bases). Trimming took 4 bases from V and 6 from J, leaving 23 bases between them. This CDR3 is 16 amino acids long. CDR1 and CDR2 from the germline V gene are SGHKS and YYEKEE (reference sequence). The CDR3 DNA sequence: TGTGCCAGCAGCCCTTATAGCGGGACAGGGAACATCGAGCAGTACTTC. Its translation is CASSPYSGTGNIEQYF.

This clone was counted a single time. The chain combines TRBV29-1 with TRBJ1-1; D may be TRBD1 (5 bases). Trimming pared 4 bases from V and 1 base from J, leaving 7 bases between. This CDR3 comprises 12 residues. CDR1 is SQVTM and CDR2 is ANQGSEA in the germline V gene. The CDR3 DNA reads TGCAGCGTTGGTGACAGGAACACTGAAGCTTTCTTT. It is translated as CSVGDRNTEAFF.